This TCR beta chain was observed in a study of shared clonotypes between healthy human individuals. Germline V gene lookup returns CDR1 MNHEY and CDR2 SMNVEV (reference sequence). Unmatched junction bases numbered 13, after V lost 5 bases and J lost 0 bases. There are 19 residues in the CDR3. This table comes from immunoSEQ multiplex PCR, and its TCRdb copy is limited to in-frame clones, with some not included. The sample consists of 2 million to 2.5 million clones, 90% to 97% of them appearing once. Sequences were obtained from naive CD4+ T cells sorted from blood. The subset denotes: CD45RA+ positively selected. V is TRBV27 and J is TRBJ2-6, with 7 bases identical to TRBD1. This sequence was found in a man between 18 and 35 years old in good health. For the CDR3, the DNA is TGTGCCAGCAGTAGACAGGGTGGCTCCCCCGGCTCTGGGGCCAACGTCCTGACTTTC. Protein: CASSRQGGSPGSGANVLTF.